This TCR beta chain was sequenced in a study of T cells after yellow fever vaccination. 5'RACE template switching produced TCR cDNA carrying a universal primer site and UMIs. TCRdb redid the calling of the 5' RACE reads with MiXCR, one entry per CDR3 protein. Of 500,000 to 650,000 distinct CDR3 sequences detected, about a sixth appear once; the ten largest clones hold 17%. General observations from the study: The secondary response peaked faster, at day 5 versus 15, but was weaker. Repertoires sorted by FACS could include abundant clonotypes that are contaminants from the bulk population.

V was trimmed by 5 bases and J by 0 bases, leaving 8 bases between them. The CDR3 extends over 13 amino acids. The germline CDR1 and CDR2 sequences are MNHEY and SVGEGT. Regarding this clonotype: What it binds is unknown.

The chain couples TRBV6-2 or TRBV6-3 to TRBJ2-7, with D possibly TRBD1 on 5 matching bases. This TCR was recovered from a man aged 18 to 29 who received the YFV17D yellow fever vaccine. The source material was PBMCs, sampled 5 to 6 days after the first yellow fever vaccination. The CDR3 nucleotides are TGTGCCAGCAGTAACAGGATCTCCTACGAGCAGTACGTC. It translates to CASSNRISYEQYV.